This TCR beta chain appears in the sequencing data of a study of T cell changes during pregnancy in multiple sclerosis. The assay was immunoSEQ multiplex PCR, and TCRdb's table has in-frame clones only and misses some. The repertoire holds 65,000 to 85,000 clones, with more than 90% as singletons. Per germline, CDR1 SQVTM and CDR2 ANQGSEA. The V gene end was trimmed by 6 bases and the J gene end by 2 bases; junction bases not matched to a gene: 3. The CDR3 extends over 13 amino acids. The specimen was CD4+ T cells from peripheral blood mononuclear cells, collected before pregnancy. The chain joins TRBV29-1 to TRBJ2-5; 10 bases are a match to TRBD1. This sequence originates from a female donor with multiple sclerosis, enrolled in a pregnancy study. The CDR3 region is CSVGQGGQETQYF. The DNA for the CDR3 is TGCAGCGTAGGACAGGGGGGACAAGAGACCCAGTACTTC.